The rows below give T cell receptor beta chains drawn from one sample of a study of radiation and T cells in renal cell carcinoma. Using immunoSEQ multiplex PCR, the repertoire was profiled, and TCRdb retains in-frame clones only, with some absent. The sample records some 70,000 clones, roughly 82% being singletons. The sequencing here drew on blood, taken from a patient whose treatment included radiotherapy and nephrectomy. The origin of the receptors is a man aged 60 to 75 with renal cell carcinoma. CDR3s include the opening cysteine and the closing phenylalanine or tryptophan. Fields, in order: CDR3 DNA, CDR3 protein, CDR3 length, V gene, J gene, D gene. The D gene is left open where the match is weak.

CDR3nt: TGTGCCAGCAGCTTGGGTGGTGACAATGAGCAGTTCTTC
CDR3aa: CASSLGGDNEQFF
len: 13
v_gene: TRBV5-6
j_gene: TRBJ2-1
d_gene: NA

CDR3nt: TGTGCCAGCAGCCAAGAGGGCGGGACGAACACCGGGGAGCTGTTTTTT
CDR3aa: CASSQEGGTNTGELFF
len: 16
v_gene: TRBV4-2
j_gene: TRBJ2-2
d_gene: NA

CDR3nt: TGCGCCAGCAGTCGGGAATTAGATACGCAGTATTTT
CDR3aa: CASSRELDTQYF
len: 12
v_gene: TRBV5-1
j_gene: TRBJ2-3
d_gene: NA

CDR3nt: TGTGCCAGCAGCCAAGAATTCCAGCGGGGGAGGGGTGGAGATACGCAGTATTTT
CDR3aa: CASSQEFQRGRGGDTQYF
len: 18
v_gene: TRBV14
j_gene: TRBJ2-3
d_gene: TRBD2

CDR3nt: TGTGCCATCGGACTAGCGGGAGGAAGGGAGGATACGCAGTATTTT
CDR3aa: CAIGLAGGREDTQYF
len: 15
v_gene: TRBV10-3
j_gene: TRBJ2-3
d_gene: TRBD2

CDR3nt: TGTGCCAGCAGCTTCCCAGGGGAGCTGTTTTTT
CDR3aa: CASSFPGELFF
len: 11
v_gene: TRBV7-9
j_gene: TRBJ2-2
d_gene: NA

CDR3nt: TGTGCCAGCAGTGAAGTCCGGGACAGGGGGCCTGAAGCTTTCTTT
CDR3aa: CASSEVRDRGPEAFF
len: 15
v_gene: TRBV2
j_gene: TRBJ1-1
d_gene: TRBD1

CDR3nt: TGTGCCAGCAGCCGAATCCGGAGCGGGAGGGCCGTCGGCAATGAGCAGTTCTTC
CDR3aa: CASSRIRSGRAVGNEQFF
len: 18
v_gene: TRBV13
j_gene: TRBJ2-1
d_gene: TRBD2

CDR3nt: TGCGCCAGCAGTGAGGGGAGTAGCGGAGGGGAGACCCAGTACTTC
CDR3aa: CASSEGSSGGETQYF
len: 15
v_gene: TRBV10-1
j_gene: TRBJ2-5
d_gene: NA

CDR3nt: TGTGCCAGCAGACCCGGGACTAGCGTTAGGAGCAATGAGCAGTTCTTC
CDR3aa: CASRPGTSVRSNEQFF
len: 16
v_gene: TRBV2
j_gene: TRBJ2-1
d_gene: TRBD2

CDR3nt: TGTGCCATCAGTGAAGGCGCCACAGATCAGCCCCAGCATTTT
CDR3aa: CAISEGATDQPQHF
len: 14
v_gene: TRBV10-3
j_gene: TRBJ1-5
d_gene: NA

CDR3nt: TGCGCCAGCACCGGAGGGGCCTCAACCTACGAGCAGTACTTC
CDR3aa: CASTGGASTYEQYF
len: 14
v_gene: TRBV5-1
j_gene: TRBJ2-7
d_gene: NA